This T cell receptor (beta chain) originates from a study of blood T cell repertoires in COVID-19. V lost 3 bases, J lost 4 bases, and 16 bases lay in between. Germline V CDR1 and CDR2: MNHEY, SVGAGI. The CDR3 contains 16 residues. Profiled with immunoSEQ multiplex PCR; TCRdb holds only in-frame clones, not every one. The repertoire includes 26,000 or so clones, about 85% of them detected once, and 5% to 6% sits in the top ten. What was sequenced was peripheral blood. The clonotype comes from a man in his fifties or sixties with active COVID-19. This chain joins TRBV6-5 and TRBJ1-5; TRBD1 is a possible D gene (5 bases). The CDR3 loop reads CASSYSPGPGNQPQHF. CDR3 nucleotide sequence: TGTGCCAGCAGTTATTCCCCCGGCCCAGGGAATCAGCCCCAGCATTTT.